Below, 17 T cell receptor beta chains from the same sample are listed, as sequenced in a study of radiation and T cells in renal cell carcinoma. The sample's time point: blood 4 weeks post-SBRT, at nephrectomy. As for treatment: 15 Gy SBRT to primary tumor, nephrectomy 4 weeks later. TCRdb's table, derived via immunoSEQ multiplex PCR, lists solely in-frame clones and lacks some. The top ten hold roughly 7.5% of the sample, which has about 64,000 clones, roughly 80% seen once. Sequenced here: blood, sampled from a patient whose treatment included radiotherapy and nephrectomy. The receptors were sampled from a man aged 60-69 years with renal cell carcinoma.

This clone was recorded once. The genes are TRBV27 and TRBJ1-1; D is perhaps TRBD1 (5 bases). The CDR3 totals 12 residues. Between the trimmed V and J ends, which lost 6 bases and 11 bases, there was a span of 16 bases. Germline V CDR1 and CDR2: MNHEY, SMNVEV (reference sequence). As DNA, the CDR3 is TGTGCCAGCAGCCCCGGGGCAAGCGAGGCTTTCTTT. It yields the protein CASSPGASEAFF.

This clone was seen a handful of times. The V and J genes are TRBV11-2 and TRBJ1-4, with a tentative D call TRBD1 (6 bases). V gave up 5 bases and J gave up 7 bases, with 8 bases separating them. Germline V CDR1 and CDR2: SGHAT, FQNNGV. The CDR3 totals 12 residues. The CDR3 reads CASSLRGEKLFF. CDR3 nucleotides: TGTGCCAGCAGCCTCAGGGGTGAAAAACTGTTTTTT.

The chain combines TRBV28 with TRBJ1-6, with a possible D match to TRBD1 (5 bases). The germline V and J ends were trimmed by 6 bases and 15 bases, with 21 bases remaining between them. The CDR3 length is 14 residues. Germline values: CDR1 MDHEN, CDR2 SYDVKM. The CDR3 bases are TGTGCCAGCAGGACAGCCCTCAGTCCCATTCACCTCCACTTT. Translating it yields CASRTALSPIHLHF.

The gene calls are TRBV2 and TRBJ2-7, with D uncertain. Trimming took off 1 base at V and 1 base at J, with 5 bases between the two ends. The CDR3 is made up of 13 amino acids. Germline values: CDR1 SNHLY, CDR2 FYNNEI. DNA for the CDR3: TGTGCCAGCAGTGAAGAACAGTCCTACGAGCAGTACGTC. It encodes CASSEEQSYEQYV.

The V call is TRBV15, the J call TRBJ1-4; no reliable D call. Trimming removed 1 base from V and 7 bases from J, with 13 bases in between. CDR1 is LNHNV and CDR2 is YYDKDF in the germline V gene (reference sequence). The CDR3 has 15 residues. The CDR3 DNA is TGTGCCACCAGCAGAGGATTGGGCGGTAGTGAAAAACTGTTTTTT. Its translation is CATSRGLGGSEKLFF.

V and J are TRBV5-1 and TRBJ2-4; D uncertain. CDR3 size: 17 residues. Trimming stripped 6 bases from V and 5 bases from J, with 24 bases between. Germline V gives CDR1 SGHRS, CDR2 YFSETQ. In nucleotides, the CDR3 is TGCGCCAGCACTATTTCGCCCGGGTTCGGCCCTCAAAACATTCAGTACTTC. This translates into CASTISPGFGPQNIQYF. The complete variable domain, with remaining parts taken from reference TRBV5-1 and TRBJ2-4, reads KAGVTQTPRYLIKTRGQQVTLSCSPISGHRSVSWYQQTPGQGLQFLFEYFSETQRNKGNFPGRFSGRQFSNSRSEMNVSTLELGDSALYLCASTISPGFGPQNIQYFGAGTRLSVL.

The count of this clone is one. The chain combines TRBV5-8 with TRBJ1-2; D unclear. The CDR3 is made up of 12 amino acids. V lost 3 bases and J lost 5, with 8 bases in between. Per germline, CDR1 SGHTS and CDR2 YDEGEE. Written as DNA, the CDR3 is TGTGCCAGCAGCTGGGAGGCATATGGCTACACCTTC. Amino acids: CASSWEAYGYTF.

The V gene is TRBV14, the J gene TRBJ2-6; either TRBD1 or TRBD2 may fit D (6 bases each). The V end was cut by 2 bases, the J end by 2 bases, with 13 bases between. The CDR3 has 17 amino acids. CDR1 and CDR2 (germline): SGHDN, FVKESK. Here the CDR3 DNA reads TGTGCCAGCAGCCAACCCCGGGGGCGGACTGGGGCCAACGTCCTGACTTTC. It yields the protein CASSQPRGRTGANVLTF.

This clone has only one observation. The CDR3 here is CASSHPGDSIGTQYF. CDR3 nucleotide sequence: TGCGCCAGCAGTCATCCCGGGGACTCAATTGGTACGCAGTATTTT. The rearrangement uses TRBV23-1 and TRBJ2-3, with a weak D call TRBD2 (6 bases). TRBV23-1 has ORF status, its function being uncertain. The V and J ends lost 3 bases and 8 bases respectively, with 18 bases between them. This CDR3 has 15 amino acids.

J is TRBJ1-1 and V is TRBV4-3; possible D gene TRBD1, 5 bases. The ends were cut back, 0 bases at V and 5 bases at J, with 13 bases in the middle. There are 15 residues in the CDR3. The germline gives CDR1 LGHNA, CDR2 YSLEER. CDR3: CASSQDSTGVTEAFF. In DNA form, the CDR3 reads TGCGCCAGCAGCCAAGATTCCACGGGGGTGACTGAAGCTTTCTTT.

The gene calls are TRBV6-4 and TRBJ2-1; 9 bases line up with TRBD1. The length of the CDR3 is 14 residues. V gave up 1 base and J gave up 7 bases; unmatched junction bases: 2. Germline values: CDR1 MRHNA, CDR2 SNTAGT. The CDR3 reads CASSDFGQGNEQFF. The CDR3 nucleotides read TGTGCCAGCAGTGACTTTGGACAGGGGAATGAGCAGTTCTTC.

V is TRBV7-2 and J is TRBJ2-1, with 7 positions matching TRBD1. The CDR3 runs 15 residues. After removal of 5 bases from V and 2 bases from J, the junction contained 6 bases not matched to a gene. Germline V CDR1 and CDR2: SGHTA, FQGNSA. The CDR3 here is CASSETQGTYNEQFF. The CDR3, as DNA: TGTGCCAGCAGCGAAACACAGGGGACCTACAATGAGCAGTTCTTC.

This clone was recorded only once. Compared with germline, one end of the junction differs, possibly owing to a read error. J is TRBJ1-4 and V is TRBV4-3; TRBD1 might be the D (5 bases). The CDR3 is made up of 14 amino acids. Germline V lookup: CDR1 LGHNA, CDR2 YSLEER. The CDR3 DNA is TGCGCCAGCAGCCTCCAGATTAGTACGGGGCTCTTAGTTTTT. Amino acid sequence: CASSLQISTGLLVF.

The CDR3 DNA reads as TGCAGCGGCCGCAGGGGAGGGACTGAAGCTTTCTTT. Its translation is CSGRRGGTEAFF. The chain couples TRBV29-1 to TRBJ1-1, with a tentative D call TRBD1 (6 bases). The V gene's germline CDR1 is SQVTM and CDR2 ANQGSEA. V lost 7 bases and J lost 5, with 14 bases in between. This CDR3 has 12 amino acids.

This clone came up once. The chain carries TRBV6-5 and TRBJ1-2; possibly TRBD1 for D (6 bases). CDR1 and CDR2 (germline): MNHEY, SVGAGI. Trimming took 10 bases from V and 6 from J, leaving 15 bases between them. The CDR3 totals 12 residues. The CDR3: CATRTGTNGYTF. CDR3 DNA: TGTGCCACCCGTACAGGGACGAATGGCTACACCTTC.

The rearrangement joins TRBV5-1 to TRBJ1-4; D perhaps matches TRBD1 (5 bases). Trimming cost V 4 bases and J 3 bases, with 28 bases left between them. The CDR3 length is 20 residues. Germline V gene data show CDR1 as SGHRS and CDR2 as YFSETQ. This CDR3 reads CASSPKPTNRPLAANEKLFF. In nucleotides, the CDR3 is TGCGCCAGCAGCCCCAAACCGACTAACAGGCCCTTGGCAGCTAATGAAAAACTGTTTTTT. The full variable domain, in which reference TRBV5-1 and TRBJ1-4 provide the parts outside the CDR3, is KAGVTQTPRYLIKTRGQQVTLSCSPISGHRSVSWYQQTPGQGLQFLFEYFSETQRNKGNFPGRFSGRQFSNSRSEMNVSTLELGDSALYLCASSPKPTNRPLAANEKLFFGSGTQLSVL.

The chain employs TRBV5-8 and TRBJ2-1; TRBD2 aligns across 13 bases. The CDR3 covers 15 residues. Germline CDR1 is SGHTS and CDR2 is YDEGEE. V shed 4 bases, J shed 8 bases, and the junction held 6 bases outside the gene matches. CDR3 residues: CASSPWTSGSDEQFF. CDR3 nucleotide sequence: TGTGCCAGCAGCCCCTGGACTAGCGGGAGCGATGAGCAGTTCTTC.